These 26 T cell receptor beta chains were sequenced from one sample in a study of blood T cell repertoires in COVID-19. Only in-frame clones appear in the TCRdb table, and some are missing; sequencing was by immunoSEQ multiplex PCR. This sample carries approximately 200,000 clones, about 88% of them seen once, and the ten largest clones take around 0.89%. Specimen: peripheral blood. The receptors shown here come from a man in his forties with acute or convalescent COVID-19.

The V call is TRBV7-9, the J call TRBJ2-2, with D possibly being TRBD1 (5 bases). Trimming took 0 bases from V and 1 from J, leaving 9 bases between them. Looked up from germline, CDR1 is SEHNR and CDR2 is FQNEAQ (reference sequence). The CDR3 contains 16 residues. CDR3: CASSLAGQGNTGELFF. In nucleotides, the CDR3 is TGTGCCAGCAGCTTAGCGGGGCAGGGGAACACCGGGGAGCTGTTTTTT.

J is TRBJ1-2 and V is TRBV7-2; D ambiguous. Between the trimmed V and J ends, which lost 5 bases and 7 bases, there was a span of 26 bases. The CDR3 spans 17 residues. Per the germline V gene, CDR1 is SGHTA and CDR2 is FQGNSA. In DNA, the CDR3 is TGTGCCAGCAGCCCAACCCCCGAGGCCGGGTCCGGGTTTGGCTACACCTTC. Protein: CASSPTPEAGSGFGYTF. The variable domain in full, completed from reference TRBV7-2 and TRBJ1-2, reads GAGVSQSPSNKVTEKGKDVELRCDPISGHTALYWYRQSLGQGLEFLIYFQGNSAPDKSGLPSDRFSAERTGGSVSTLTIQRTQQEDSAVYLCASSPTPEAGSGFGYTFGSGTRLTVV.

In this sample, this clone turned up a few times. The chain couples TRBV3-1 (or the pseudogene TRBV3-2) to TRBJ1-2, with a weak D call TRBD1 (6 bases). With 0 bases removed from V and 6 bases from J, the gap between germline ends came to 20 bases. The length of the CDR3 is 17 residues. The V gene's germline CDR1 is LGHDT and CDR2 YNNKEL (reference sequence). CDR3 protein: CASSQDFSTSRGHGYTF. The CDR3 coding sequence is TGTGCCAGCAGCCAAGATTTCTCAACCTCCAGGGGCCATGGCTACACCTTC.

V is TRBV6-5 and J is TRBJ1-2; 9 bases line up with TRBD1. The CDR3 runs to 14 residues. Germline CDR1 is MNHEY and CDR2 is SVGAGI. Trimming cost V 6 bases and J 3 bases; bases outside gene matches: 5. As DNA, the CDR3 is TGTGCCAGCAGGGGGACAGGGAGTGACTATGGCTACACCTTC. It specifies CASRGTGSDYGYTF.

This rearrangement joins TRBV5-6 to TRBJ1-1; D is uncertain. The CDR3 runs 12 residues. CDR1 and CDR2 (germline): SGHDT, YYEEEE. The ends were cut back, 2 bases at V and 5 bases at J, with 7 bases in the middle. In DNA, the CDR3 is TGTGCCAGCAGCTTTGCGGGGACTGAAGCTTTCTTT. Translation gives CASSFAGTEAFF.

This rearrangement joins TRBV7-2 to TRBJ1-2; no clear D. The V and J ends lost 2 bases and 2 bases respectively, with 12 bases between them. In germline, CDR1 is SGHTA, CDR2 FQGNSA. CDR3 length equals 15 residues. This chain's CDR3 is CASSLNQQANYGYTF. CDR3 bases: TGTGCCAGCAGCTTAAATCAGCAGGCAAACTATGGCTACACCTTC.

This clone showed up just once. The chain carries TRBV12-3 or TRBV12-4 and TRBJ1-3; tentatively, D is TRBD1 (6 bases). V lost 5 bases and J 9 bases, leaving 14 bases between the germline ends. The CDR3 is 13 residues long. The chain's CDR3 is CASSPLQGGTIYF. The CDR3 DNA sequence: TGTGCCAGCAGTCCCCTCCAAGGGGGCACCATATATTTT.

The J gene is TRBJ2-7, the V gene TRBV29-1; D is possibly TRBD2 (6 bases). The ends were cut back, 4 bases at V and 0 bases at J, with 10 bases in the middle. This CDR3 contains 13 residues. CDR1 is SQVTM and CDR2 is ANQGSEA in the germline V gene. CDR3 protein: CSVGGGDSYEQYF. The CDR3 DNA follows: TGCAGCGTTGGCGGCGGGGACTCCTACGAGCAGTACTTC.

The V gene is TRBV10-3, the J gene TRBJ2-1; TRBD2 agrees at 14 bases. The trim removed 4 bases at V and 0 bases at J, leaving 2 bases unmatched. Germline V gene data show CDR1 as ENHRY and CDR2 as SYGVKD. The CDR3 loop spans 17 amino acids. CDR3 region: CAISGLAGGPSYNEQFF. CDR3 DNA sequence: TGTGCCATCAGTGGACTAGCGGGGGGGCCCTCCTACAATGAGCAGTTCTTC.

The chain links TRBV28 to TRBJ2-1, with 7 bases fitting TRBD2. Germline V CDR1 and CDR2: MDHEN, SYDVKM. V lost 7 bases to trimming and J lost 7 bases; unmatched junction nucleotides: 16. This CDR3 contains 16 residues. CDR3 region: CASNHVTSPARNEQFF. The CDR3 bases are TGTGCCAGCAATCACGTGACTAGCCCAGCTAGAAATGAGCAGTTCTTC.

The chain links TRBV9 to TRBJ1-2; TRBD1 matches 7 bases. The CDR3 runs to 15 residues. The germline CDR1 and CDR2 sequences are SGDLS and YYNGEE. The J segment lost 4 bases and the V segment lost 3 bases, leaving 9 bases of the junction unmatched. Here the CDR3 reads CASSGDLGQVYGYTF. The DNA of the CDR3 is TGTGCCAGCAGCGGTGACCTTGGACAGGTCTATGGCTACACCTTC.

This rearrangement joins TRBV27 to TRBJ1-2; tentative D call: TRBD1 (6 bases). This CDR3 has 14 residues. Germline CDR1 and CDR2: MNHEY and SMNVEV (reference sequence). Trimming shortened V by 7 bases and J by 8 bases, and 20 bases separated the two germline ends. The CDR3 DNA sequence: TGTGCCAGCACCTTACGCGGGGGCTCGGGCGGCTACACCTTC. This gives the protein CASTLRGGSGGYTF.

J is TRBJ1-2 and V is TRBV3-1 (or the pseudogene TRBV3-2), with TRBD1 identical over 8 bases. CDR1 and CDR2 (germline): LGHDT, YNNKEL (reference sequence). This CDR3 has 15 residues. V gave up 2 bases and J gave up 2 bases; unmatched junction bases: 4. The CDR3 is CASSQFGQGNYGYTF. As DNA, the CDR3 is TGTGCCAGCAGCCAATTCGGACAGGGAAACTATGGCTACACCTTC.

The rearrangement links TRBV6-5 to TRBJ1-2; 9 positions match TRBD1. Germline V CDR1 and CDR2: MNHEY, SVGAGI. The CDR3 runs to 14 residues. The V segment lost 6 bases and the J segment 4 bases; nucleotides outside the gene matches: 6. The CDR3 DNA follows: TGTGCCAGCAGCCGCCAGGACAGGGGCTATGGCTACACCTTC. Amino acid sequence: CASSRQDRGYGYTF.

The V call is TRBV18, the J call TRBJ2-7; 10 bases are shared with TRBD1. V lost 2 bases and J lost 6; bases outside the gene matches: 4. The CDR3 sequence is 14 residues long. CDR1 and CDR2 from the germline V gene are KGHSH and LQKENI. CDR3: CASSPKDRGTEQYF. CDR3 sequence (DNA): TGTGCCAGCTCACCAAAGGACAGGGGGACCGAGCAGTACTTC.

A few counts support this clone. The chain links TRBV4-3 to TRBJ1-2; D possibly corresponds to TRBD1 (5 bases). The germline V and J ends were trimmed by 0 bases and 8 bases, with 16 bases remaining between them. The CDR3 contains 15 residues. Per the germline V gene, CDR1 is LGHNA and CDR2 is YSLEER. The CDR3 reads CASSQEGVAGNGYTF. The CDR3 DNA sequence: TGCGCCAGCAGCCAAGAAGGGGTAGCTGGGAACGGCTACACCTTC.

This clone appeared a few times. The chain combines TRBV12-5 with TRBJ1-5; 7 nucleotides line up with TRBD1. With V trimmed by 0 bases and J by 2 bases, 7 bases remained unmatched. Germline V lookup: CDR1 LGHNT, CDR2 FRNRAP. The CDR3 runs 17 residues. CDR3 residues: CASGLVLGQVGNQPQHF. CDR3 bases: TGTGCTAGTGGTTTGGTACTCGGACAGGTTGGCAATCAGCCCCAGCATTTT.

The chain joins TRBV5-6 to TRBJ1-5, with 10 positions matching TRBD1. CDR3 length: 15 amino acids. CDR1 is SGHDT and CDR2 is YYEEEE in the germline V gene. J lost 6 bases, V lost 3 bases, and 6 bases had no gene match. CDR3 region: CASSYGTGVGQPQHF. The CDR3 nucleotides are TGTGCCAGCAGCTACGGGACAGGGGTGGGTCAGCCCCAGCATTTT. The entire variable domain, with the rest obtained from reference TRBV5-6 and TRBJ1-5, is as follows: DAGVTQSPTHLIKTRGQQVTLRCSPKSGHDTVSWYQQALGQGPQFIFQYYEEEERQRGNFPDRFSGHQFPNYSSELNVNALLLGDSALYLCASSYGTGVGQPQHFGDGTRLSIL.

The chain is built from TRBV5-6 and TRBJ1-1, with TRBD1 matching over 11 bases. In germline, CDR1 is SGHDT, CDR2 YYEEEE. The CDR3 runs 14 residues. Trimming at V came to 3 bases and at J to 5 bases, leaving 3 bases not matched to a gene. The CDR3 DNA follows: TGTGCCAGCAGCTCTCGGGACAGGGGGACTGAAGCTTTCTTT. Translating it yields CASSSRDRGTEAFF. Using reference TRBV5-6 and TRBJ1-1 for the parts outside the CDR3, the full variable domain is DAGVTQSPTHLIKTRGQQVTLRCSPKSGHDTVSWYQQALGQGPQFIFQYYEEEERQRGNFPDRFSGHQFPNYSSELNVNALLLGDSALYLCASSSRDRGTEAFFGQGTRLTVV.

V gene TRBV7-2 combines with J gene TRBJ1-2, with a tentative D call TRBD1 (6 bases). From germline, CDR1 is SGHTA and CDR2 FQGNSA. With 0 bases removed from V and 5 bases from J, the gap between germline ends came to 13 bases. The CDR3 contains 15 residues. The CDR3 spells CASSLAGGKGYGYTF. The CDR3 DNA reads TGTGCCAGCAGCTTAGCAGGGGGAAAGGGGTATGGCTACACCTTC.

CDR3 coding DNA: TGTGCCAGCAGGGCGAAACAGGGCCCCAACTATGGCTACACCTTC. Its translation: CASRAKQGPNYGYTF. The chain combines TRBV3-1 (or the pseudogene TRBV3-2) with TRBJ1-2; possibly TRBD1 for D (6 bases). The CDR3 extends over 15 amino acids. The V gene's germline CDR1 is LGHDT and CDR2 YNNKEL (reference sequence). V was shortened by 6 bases and J by 2 bases, with 16 bases between the two germline ends.

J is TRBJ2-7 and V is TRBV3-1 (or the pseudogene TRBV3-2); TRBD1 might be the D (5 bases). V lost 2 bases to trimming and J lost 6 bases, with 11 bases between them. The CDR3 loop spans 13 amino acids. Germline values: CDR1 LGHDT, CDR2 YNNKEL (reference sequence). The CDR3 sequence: CASSQQGQGEQYF. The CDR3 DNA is TGTGCCAGCAGCCAACAAGGCCAGGGCGAGCAGTACTTC.

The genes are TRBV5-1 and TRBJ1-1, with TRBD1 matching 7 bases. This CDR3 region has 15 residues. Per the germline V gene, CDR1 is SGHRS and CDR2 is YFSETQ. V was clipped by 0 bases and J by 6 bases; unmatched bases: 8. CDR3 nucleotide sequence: TGCGCCAGCAGCTTGGTCGGTGCAGGGGGTGCTGAAGCTTTCTTT. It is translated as CASSLVGAGGAEAFF.

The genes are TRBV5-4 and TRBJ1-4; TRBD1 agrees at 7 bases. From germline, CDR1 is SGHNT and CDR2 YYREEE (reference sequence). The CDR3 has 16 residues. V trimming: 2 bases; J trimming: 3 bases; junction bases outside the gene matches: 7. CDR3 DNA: TGTGCCAGCAGCTTTGGAGGGGGCGCGGCTAATGAAAAACTGTTTTTT. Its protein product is CASSFGGGAANEKLFF.

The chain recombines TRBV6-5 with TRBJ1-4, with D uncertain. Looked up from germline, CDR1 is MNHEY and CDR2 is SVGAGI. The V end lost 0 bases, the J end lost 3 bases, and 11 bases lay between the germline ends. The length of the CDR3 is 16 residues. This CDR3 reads CASSYSWTGANEKLFF. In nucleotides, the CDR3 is TGTGCCAGCAGTTACTCATGGACCGGGGCTAATGAAAAACTGTTTTTT.

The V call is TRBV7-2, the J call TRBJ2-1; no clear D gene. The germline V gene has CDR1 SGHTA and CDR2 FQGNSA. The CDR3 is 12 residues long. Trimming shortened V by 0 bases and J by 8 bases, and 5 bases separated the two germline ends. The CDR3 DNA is TGTGCCAGCAGCTTAGCGAGTTATGAGCAGTTCTTC. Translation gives CASSLASYEQFF.